The sequence of this T cell receptor (beta chain) was determined in a study of shared clonotypes between healthy human individuals. HIV-negative, healthy adults without recent acute infections or vaccinations were the donors. Subsets obtained from CD4+ cells comprised CD45RA+ naive and CD45RA-negative memory cells. Notes on this clone: Its target is unknown.

The repertoire was sequenced with immunoSEQ multiplex PCR; TCRdb's copy has only in-frame clones and lacks some. The profile shows fewer than 2.5 million clones, more than 85% of them singletons. Regarding the study as a whole: Across subsets, estimated richness was generally greater for naive than for memory populations. Tissue TCR repertoires likely differ from these blood-only repertoires.

Looked up from germline, CDR1 is MNHEY and CDR2 is SVGAGI. The CDR3 totals 14 residues. The V call is TRBV6-5, the J call TRBJ2-5; no firm D call. The DNA end is a closer match to TRBJ2-7, so the J assignment may be wrong. The sequence derives from a man aged 18 to 30 in good health. Some clones in this sample may be carry-over from other donors' samples. The sample taken for sequencing was naive CD4+ T cells from PBMCs. The subset was: CD45RA+ positively selected. The CDR3: CASSYQPGPYEQYF. The CDR3 DNA sequence: TGTGCCAGCAGTTACCAACCGGGCCCCTACGAGCAGTACTTC.